These T cell receptor beta chains were read from a single sample in a study of blood T cell repertoires in COVID-19. Method: immunoSEQ multiplex PCR; TCRdb's copy keeps in-frame clones and lacks some. Seen here are about 360,000 clones, approximately 80% observed once, and the top ten hold more than 0.85%. Sequenced sample: peripheral blood. These receptors were collected from a human donor with acute or convalescent COVID-19. The donor label of this sample is uncertain. CDR3s include the opening cysteine and the closing phenylalanine or tryptophan. A D gene is named only where the DNA matches it firmly. Size is stated for part of the rows, as once, few or many counts, or as a class when the clone is expanded.

v_gene: TRBV9
d_gene: NA
abundance: NA
j_gene: TRBJ1-2
CDR3aa: CASSVRAGGASGYTF
CDR3nt: TGTGCCAGCAGCGTAAGGGCTGGGGGGGCAAGTGGCTACACCTTC

v_gene: TRBV6-1
d_gene: NA
abundance: NA
j_gene: TRBJ1-2
CDR3aa: CASSEVANYGYTF
CDR3nt: TGTGCCAGCAGTGAAGTAGCTAACTATGGCTACACCTTC

v_gene: TRBV5-6
d_gene: NA
abundance: NA
j_gene: TRBJ1-1
CDR3aa: CASRPRGLQEAFF
CDR3nt: TGTGCCAGCAGACCGCGGGGGCTTCAAGAAGCTTTCTTT

v_gene: TRBV19
d_gene: TRBD1
abundance: few
j_gene: TRBJ1-5
CDR3aa: CASSLTGAQPQHF
CDR3nt: TGTGCCAGTAGTCTTACAGGGGCTCAGCCCCAGCATTTT

v_gene: TRBV3-1/TRBV3-2
d_gene: TRBD1
abundance: NA
j_gene: TRBJ1-4
CDR3aa: CASSPLGQGMEKLFF
CDR3nt: TGTGCCAGCAGCCCATTGGGACAGGGCATGGAAAAACTGTTTTTT

v_gene: TRBV18
d_gene: TRBD1
abundance: once
j_gene: TRBJ1-2
CDR3aa: CASSNYVRDRVEGGYTF
CDR3nt: TGTGCCAGCTCTAACTATGTGCGGGACAGGGTCGAAGGAGGCTACACCTTC

v_gene: TRBV2
d_gene: TRBD2
abundance: NA
j_gene: TRBJ2-7
CDR3aa: CASSERASGGAYEQYF
CDR3nt: TGTGCCAGCAGTGAAAGGGCTAGCGGGGGGGCCTACGAGCAGTACTTC

v_gene: TRBV29-1
d_gene: TRBD1
abundance: NA
j_gene: TRBJ1-2
CDR3aa: CSVARTGASNYGYTF
CDR3nt: TGCAGCGTGGCGAGGACAGGGGCCTCCAACTATGGCTACACCTTC

v_gene: TRBV6-2/TRBV6-3
d_gene: TRBD2
abundance: NA
j_gene: TRBJ2-7
CDR3aa: CASSLRLAGLRKSYEQYF
CDR3nt: TGTGCCAGCAGTCTAAGACTAGCGGGATTACGTAAGTCCTACGAGCAGTACTTC

v_gene: TRBV27
d_gene: NA
abundance: few
j_gene: TRBJ2-1
CDR3aa: CASSSGISSYNEQFF
CDR3nt: TGTGCCAGCAGTTCAGGGATTAGCTCCTACAATGAGCAGTTCTTC

v_gene: TRBV1
d_gene: NA
abundance: NA
j_gene: TRBJ1-2
CDR3aa: CTSSQYRGGYGYTF
CDR3nt: TGCACCAGCAGCCAATACAGGGGTGGCTATGGCTACACCTTC

v_gene: TRBV6-6
d_gene: NA
abundance: NA
j_gene: TRBJ1-1
CDR3aa: CASSPPRDTEAFF
CDR3nt: TGTGCCAGCAGTCCACCTCGGGACACTGAAGCTTTCTTT

v_gene: TRBV7-9
d_gene: NA
abundance: NA
j_gene: TRBJ1-2
CDR3aa: CASSLVTGSNYGYTF
CDR3nt: TGTGCCAGCAGCTTAGTTACAGGGTCTAACTATGGCTACACCTTC

v_gene: TRBV5-1
d_gene: TRBD2
abundance: NA
j_gene: TRBJ2-7
CDR3aa: CASSLGSLGGGYEQYF
CDR3nt: TGCGCCAGCAGCCTAGGGAGCCTCGGCGGGGGGTACGAGCAGTACTTC

v_gene: TRBV19
d_gene: TRBD1
abundance: NA
j_gene: TRBJ1-5
CDR3aa: CASSPRRGTGGILSNQPQHF
CDR3nt: TGTGCCAGTAGTCCCAGGCGTGGGACAGGGGGGATATTGAGCAATCAGCCCCAGCATTTT

v_gene: TRBV20-1
d_gene: NA
abundance: NA
j_gene: TRBJ1-6
CDR3aa: CSASGSNSPLHF
CDR3nt: TGCAGTGCTAGTGGTAGTAATTCACCCCTCCACTTT

v_gene: TRBV30
d_gene: NA
abundance: NA
j_gene: TRBJ1-1
CDR3aa: CAWRSPTGMNTEAFF
CDR3nt: TGTGCCTGGAGGAGCCCGACGGGGATGAACACTGAAGCTTTCTTT

v_gene: TRBV19
d_gene: TRBD1
abundance: NA
j_gene: TRBJ1-1
CDR3aa: CASSISAGTADMNTEAFF
CDR3nt: TGTGCCAGTAGTATCAGTGCGGGGACAGCCGACATGAACACTGAAGCTTTCTTT

v_gene: TRBV20-1
d_gene: NA
abundance: NA
j_gene: TRBJ2-1
CDR3aa: CSARREEQFF
CDR3nt: TGCAGTGCTAGACGAGAGGAGCAGTTCTTC

v_gene: TRBV18
d_gene: NA
abundance: few
j_gene: TRBJ2-6
CDR3aa: CASSPLDRGTGANVLTF
CDR3nt: TGTGCCAGCTCACCACTAGACCGGGGGACTGGGGCCAACGTCCTGACTTTC

v_gene: TRBV5-1
d_gene: NA
abundance: NA
j_gene: TRBJ2-5
CDR3aa: CASSLYGEVAETQYF
CDR3nt: TGCGCCAGCAGCTTGTACGGGGAGGTCGCAGAGACCCAGTACTTC

v_gene: TRBV18
d_gene: NA
abundance: NA
j_gene: TRBJ1-2
CDR3aa: CASSPRLRGQANYGYTF
CDR3nt: TGTGCCAGCTCACCACGGCTGCGGGGCCAAGCTAACTATGGCTACACCTTC

v_gene: TRBV5-1
d_gene: TRBD1
abundance: NA
j_gene: TRBJ1-1
CDR3aa: CASSSRNGTAGGHTEAFF
CDR3nt: TGCGCCAGCAGCTCGCGAAACGGGACAGCCGGGGGTCACACTGAAGCTTTCTTT

v_gene: TRBV6-5
d_gene: TRBD1
abundance: NA
j_gene: TRBJ2-7
CDR3aa: CASSLRGTGPYEQYF
CDR3nt: TGTGCCAGCAGCCTACGAGGGACAGGGCCCTACGAGCAGTACTTC

v_gene: TRBV6-1
d_gene: TRBD2
abundance: NA
j_gene: TRBJ2-7
CDR3aa: CASSESLAGAREQYF
CDR3nt: TGTGCCAGCAGTGAAAGTCTAGCGGGGGCACGCGAGCAGTACTTC

v_gene: TRBV28
d_gene: NA
abundance: NA
j_gene: TRBJ1-2
CDR3aa: CASSLLTAGYTF
CDR3nt: TGTGCCAGCAGTTTGTTGACAGCTGGCTACACCTTC

v_gene: TRBV19
d_gene: NA
abundance: few
j_gene: TRBJ1-5
CDR3aa: CATDRGSGYSNQPQHF
CDR3nt: TGTGCCACCGATCGGGGTTCGGGGTATAGCAATCAGCCCCAGCATTTT

v_gene: TRBV5-1
d_gene: NA
abundance: once
j_gene: TRBJ2-3
CDR3aa: CASKVLSGNTDTQYF
CDR3nt: TGCGCCAGCAAGGTACTATCCGGGAACACAGATACGCAGTATTTT

v_gene: TRBV27
d_gene: NA
abundance: NA
j_gene: TRBJ1-6
CDR3aa: CASSLSSPPHSPLHF
CDR3nt: TGTGCCAGCAGTTTATCGAGCCCGCCGCATTCACCCCTCCACTTT

v_gene: TRBV18
d_gene: NA
abundance: NA
j_gene: TRBJ1-1
CDR3aa: CASSRVLGDTEAFF
CDR3nt: TGTGCCAGCTCCCGGGTCCTCGGGGACACTGAAGCTTTCTTT

v_gene: TRBV25-1
d_gene: NA
abundance: NA
j_gene: TRBJ2-7
CDR3aa: CASSESRTGAYEQYF
CDR3nt: TGTGCCAGCAGTGAATCTAGGACGGGAGCCTACGAGCAGTACTTC

v_gene: TRBV6-5
d_gene: TRBD1
abundance: NA
j_gene: TRBJ1-1
CDR3aa: CASSYSNRGSNTEAFF
CDR3nt: TGTGCCAGCAGTTACTCGAACAGGGGAAGCAACACTGAAGCTTTCTTT

v_gene: TRBV10-2
d_gene: TRBD2
abundance: once
j_gene: TRBJ2-7
CDR3aa: CARPQEEGLAPSSYEQYF
CDR3nt: TGCGCCCGTCCCCAGGAGGAGGGACTAGCACCTAGCTCCTACGAGCAGTACTTC

v_gene: TRBV18
d_gene: NA
abundance: NA
j_gene: TRBJ1-3
CDR3aa: CASSPQAGQTAGNTIYF
CDR3nt: TGTGCCAGCTCACCACAGGCTGGACAAACGGCTGGAAACACCATATATTTT

v_gene: TRBV13
d_gene: NA
abundance: NA
j_gene: TRBJ2-3
CDR3aa: CASSWGLVLPDTQYF
CDR3nt: TGTGCCAGCAGCTGGGGACTCGTCCTCCCAGATACGCAGTATTTT

v_gene: TRBV28
d_gene: TRBD1
abundance: once
j_gene: TRBJ1-1
CDR3aa: CASSYATTGDVYTEAFF
CDR3nt: TGTGCCAGCAGCTATGCCACGACAGGGGACGTATACACTGAAGCTTTCTTT

v_gene: TRBV7-2
d_gene: NA
abundance: few
j_gene: TRBJ1-2
CDR3aa: CASSLDLNYGYTF
CDR3nt: TGTGCCAGCAGCTTAGATCTGAACTATGGCTACACCTTC

v_gene: TRBV6-5
d_gene: TRBD1
abundance: NA
j_gene: TRBJ1-6
CDR3aa: CASGQGRNSPLHF
CDR3nt: TGTGCCAGCGGACAGGGGCGTAATTCACCCCTCCACTTT

v_gene: TRBV5-1
d_gene: TRBD2
abundance: NA
j_gene: TRBJ2-1
CDR3aa: CASSLAGRERYNEQFF
CDR3nt: TGCGCCAGCAGCTTGGCCGGGAGGGAGAGGTACAATGAGCAGTTCTTC

v_gene: TRBV5-1
d_gene: TRBD2
abundance: NA
j_gene: TRBJ2-7
CDR3aa: CASSLSTSGGSEQYF
CDR3nt: TGCGCCAGCAGCCTGTCGACTAGCGGGGGTTCCGAGCAGTACTTC

v_gene: TRBV6-5
d_gene: TRBD1
abundance: NA
j_gene: TRBJ1-2
CDR3aa: CASSYSKASGGAGYTF
CDR3nt: TGTGCCAGCAGTTACTCTAAGGCCTCAGGGGGCGCTGGCTACACCTTC

v_gene: TRBV12-3/TRBV12-4
d_gene: NA
abundance: NA
j_gene: TRBJ2-7
CDR3aa: CASSPGGYEQYF
CDR3nt: TGTGCCAGCAGTCCAGGAGGCTACGAGCAGTACTTC

v_gene: TRBV12-3/TRBV12-4
d_gene: NA
abundance: NA
j_gene: TRBJ2-3
CDR3aa: CASSFRTDTQYF
CDR3nt: TGTGCCAGCAGTTTTAGAACAGATACGCAGTATTTT

v_gene: TRBV9
d_gene: NA
abundance: NA
j_gene: TRBJ1-2
CDR3aa: CASSVGRERDYGYTF
CDR3nt: TGTGCCAGCAGCGTAGGTCGGGAACGGGACTATGGCTACACCTTC

v_gene: TRBV6-1
d_gene: NA
abundance: NA
j_gene: TRBJ2-7
CDR3aa: CASSEAPPPLTYEQYF
CDR3nt: TGTGCCAGCAGTGAAGCGCCTCCCCCGCTTACTTACGAGCAGTACTTC

v_gene: TRBV19
d_gene: NA
abundance: NA
j_gene: TRBJ2-3
CDR3aa: CASQKLGQTDTQYF
CDR3nt: TGTGCCAGTCAAAAGCTCGGACAAACAGATACGCAGTATTTT

v_gene: TRBV11-2
d_gene: NA
abundance: NA
j_gene: TRBJ2-2
CDR3aa: CASSLEGGAAGELFF
CDR3nt: TGTGCCAGCAGCTTAGAAGGGGGGGCGGCCGGGGAGCTGTTTTTT

v_gene: TRBV5-1
d_gene: TRBD1
abundance: NA
j_gene: TRBJ2-5
CDR3aa: CASRQGTGKETQYF
CDR3nt: TGCGCCAGCAGACAAGGGACAGGGAAAGAGACCCAGTACTTC

v_gene: TRBV19
d_gene: NA
abundance: few
j_gene: TRBJ1-1
CDR3aa: CASGGLAEAFF
CDR3nt: TGTGCCAGTGGTGGCTTGGCTGAAGCTTTCTTT

v_gene: TRBV5-5
d_gene: TRBD1
abundance: NA
j_gene: TRBJ2-5
CDR3aa: CASSLGGTGETQYF
CDR3nt: TGTGCCAGCAGCTTGGGAGGGACAGGGGAGACCCAGTACTTC